This T cell receptor (beta chain) originates from a study of T cell repertoires in cytomegalovirus infection. Across the whole study: The public TCR beta signatures pointed to both CMV infection and matching HLA type. Study observations and caveats: Using cumulative public TCR beta family frequency, the authors identified those who carried CMV together with the relevant HLA. The ex vivo response showed dominance by HLA-C-restricted CMV-specific TCR beta clonotypes.

MiXCR, run by TCRdb on the reads, gives a single entry per CDR3 protein. The data show around 210,000 distinct CDR3 sequences, around 6.2% seen once. At least ten counts were recorded for this clonotype. Its cognate antigen is unknown. V lost 3 bases to trimming and J lost 0 bases; unmatched junction nucleotides: 1. The CDR3 extends over 16 amino acids. Germline V gene data show CDR1 as SGHTA and CDR2 as FQGNSA. This chain joins TRBV7-2 and TRBJ2-5; 13 nucleotides match TRBD2. The receptor comes from a human donor in good health (CMV status not recorded). Some clones in this sample may be carry-over from other donors' samples. Input material: PBMCs. In nucleotides, the CDR3 is TGTGCCAGCAGCTTGGGACTAGCGGGGCACCAAGAGACCCAGTACTTC. It specifies CASSLGLAGHQETQYF.